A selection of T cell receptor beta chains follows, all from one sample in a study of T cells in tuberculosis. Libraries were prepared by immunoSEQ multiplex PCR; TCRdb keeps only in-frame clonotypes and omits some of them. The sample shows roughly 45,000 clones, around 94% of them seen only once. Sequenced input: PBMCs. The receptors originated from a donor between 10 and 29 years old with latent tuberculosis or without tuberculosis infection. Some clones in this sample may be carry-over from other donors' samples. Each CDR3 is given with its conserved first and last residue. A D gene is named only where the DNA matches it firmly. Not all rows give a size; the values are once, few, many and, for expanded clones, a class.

CDR3 protein: CASSYSTGGGNYGYTF
CDR3 DNA: TGTGCCAGCAGTTACTCGACGGGAGGGGGGAACTATGGCTACACCTTC
D gene: .
J gene: TRBJ1-2
CDR3 length: 16
V gene: TRBV6-5
clone size: .

CDR3 protein: CASSLEGRVNTEAFF
CDR3 DNA: TGTGCCAGCAGCTTGGAGGGCAGGGTGAACACTGAAGCTTTCTTT
D gene: .
J gene: TRBJ1-1
CDR3 length: 15
V gene: TRBV5-4
clone size: .

CDR3 protein: CASSATPGQAYEQYF
CDR3 DNA: TGTGCCAGCAGCGCGACCCCGGGACAGGCCTACGAGCAGTACTTC
D gene: TRBD1
J gene: TRBJ2-7
CDR3 length: 15
V gene: TRBV9
clone size: .

CDR3 protein: CASSPGTGVHEQYF
CDR3 DNA: TGTGCCAGCAGTCCCGGGACAGGGGTCCACGAGCAGTACTTC
D gene: TRBD1
J gene: TRBJ2-7
CDR3 length: 14
V gene: TRBV6-5
clone size: .

CDR3 protein: CSVQDRGWNQPQHF
CDR3 DNA: TGCAGCGTCCAGGACAGGGGTTGGAATCAGCCCCAGCATTTT
D gene: TRBD1
J gene: TRBJ1-5
CDR3 length: 14
V gene: TRBV29-1
clone size: .

CDR3 protein: CASSLGGMRRETQYF
CDR3 DNA: TGCGCCAGCAGCTTAGGGGGCATGAGGAGAGAGACCCAGTACTTC
D gene: TRBD1
J gene: TRBJ2-5
CDR3 length: 15
V gene: TRBV5-1
clone size: .

CDR3 protein: CASSQDWRTRGTEAFF
CDR3 DNA: TGTGCCAGCAGCCAAGATTGGAGGACAAGGGGGACTGAAGCTTTCTTT
D gene: .
J gene: TRBJ1-1
CDR3 length: 16
V gene: TRBV4-2
clone size: .

CDR3 protein: CASSLYGTGNEKLFF
CDR3 DNA: TGCGCCAGCAGCTTGTACGGCACAGGGAATGAAAAACTGTTTTTT
D gene: .
J gene: TRBJ1-4
CDR3 length: 15
V gene: TRBV5-1
clone size: .

CDR3 protein: CASSTFDRGSTLLSGNTIYF
CDR3 DNA: TGTGCCAGCAGCACCTTCGACAGGGGCTCGACCCTCCTCTCTGGAAACACCATATATTTT
D gene: TRBD1
J gene: TRBJ1-3
CDR3 length: 20
V gene: TRBV9
clone size: once

CDR3 protein: CASSLRLAGKRVYEQYF
CDR3 DNA: TGTGCCAGCAGCTTACGCCTAGCGGGAAAACGGGTTTACGAGCAGTACTTC
D gene: TRBD2
J gene: TRBJ2-7
CDR3 length: 17
V gene: TRBV7-2
clone size: .

CDR3 protein: CASSQGPGVGNQPQHF
CDR3 DNA: TGCGCCAGCAGCCAAGGCCCGGGGGTCGGCAATCAGCCCCAGCATTTT
D gene: .
J gene: TRBJ1-5
CDR3 length: 16
V gene: TRBV4-3
clone size: .

CDR3 protein: CASSFPYSGNTIYF
CDR3 DNA: TGTGCCAGCAGTTTTCCCTACTCTGGAAACACCATATATTTT
D gene: .
J gene: TRBJ1-3
CDR3 length: 14
V gene: TRBV28
clone size: .

CDR3 protein: CASSGTENTGELFF
CDR3 DNA: TGTGCCAGCAGTGGGACAGAGAACACCGGGGAGCTGTTTTTT
D gene: TRBD1
J gene: TRBJ2-2
CDR3 length: 14
V gene: TRBV14
clone size: .

CDR3 protein: CASSLDVGRASEQFF
CDR3 DNA: TGTGCCAGCAGCTTAGATGTCGGGAGGGCGTCTGAGCAGTTCTTC
D gene: TRBD2
J gene: TRBJ2-1
CDR3 length: 15
V gene: TRBV11-2
clone size: .

CDR3 protein: CASSTKSNEQFF
CDR3 DNA: TGTGCCAGCAGTACAAAGTCCAATGAGCAGTTCTTC
D gene: .
J gene: TRBJ2-1
CDR3 length: 12
V gene: TRBV6-5
clone size: .

CDR3 protein: CASSSHAPTSGRYEQYF
CDR3 DNA: TGTGCCAGCAGTTCCCACGCCCCCACTAGCGGGAGGTACGAGCAGTACTTC
D gene: TRBD2
J gene: TRBJ2-7
CDR3 length: 17
V gene: TRBV28
clone size: .